This is a list of T cell receptor beta chains from one sample in a study of CD8 T cells in ankylosing spondylitis. MiXCR was run by TCRdb on the 5' RACE reads, yielding one entry per CDR3 protein. The data show 150,000 to 200,000 distinct CDR3 sequences, with roughly 12% seen just once and approximately 32% held by the top ten. The sample consisted of blood, either unsorted or a sorted T cell fraction (not recorded which). The source is a male donor with ankylosing spondylitis or in good health (not recorded which). Each CDR3 is given with its conserved first and last residue. The order of the fields is J gene, V gene, CDR3 protein.

J gene: TRBJ1-2; V gene: TRBV27; CDR3 protein: CASSSLTGPGTVYGYTF
J gene: TRBJ1-2; V gene: TRBV27; CDR3 protein: CASSFTGFGGYTF
J gene: TRBJ2-3; V gene: TRBV11-2; CDR3 protein: CASSLDMRGDTQYF
J gene: TRBJ2-7; V gene: TRBV28; CDR3 protein: CASSLAVLREQYF
J gene: TRBJ2-3; V gene: TRBV29-1; CDR3 protein: CSVRQGTDTQYF
J gene: TRBJ2-7; V gene: TRBV3-1; CDR3 protein: CASSPLGAYEQYF
J gene: TRBJ1-2; V gene: TRBV5-1; CDR3 protein: CASSLGTENYGYTF
J gene: TRBJ2-3; V gene: TRBV6-1; CDR3 protein: CASILTSGGTDTQYF
J gene: TRBJ2-3; V gene: TRBV11-2; CDR3 protein: CASSFPSGGTYSTDTQYF
J gene: TRBJ2-5; V gene: TRBV12-5; CDR3 protein: CASGLGEAGQETQYF
J gene: TRBJ2-6; V gene: TRBV11-3; CDR3 protein: CASIGRGGFLSGANVLTF
J gene: TRBJ1-6; V gene: TRBV6-5; CDR3 protein: CASSYSISARRSSRPLHF
J gene: TRBJ2-7; V gene: TRBV20-1; CDR3 protein: CSASPLTGSHEQYF
J gene: TRBJ2-3; V gene: TRBV7-2; CDR3 protein: CASSSGRLAGGTDTQYF
J gene: TRBJ2-5; V gene: TRBV18; CDR3 protein: CASSPDSGTQYF
J gene: TRBJ1-6; V gene: TRBV15; CDR3 protein: CATSRVPLGDGYNSPLHF
J gene: TRBJ2-1; V gene: TRBV7-9; CDR3 protein: CASSLVASGPSYNEQFF
J gene: TRBJ2-3; V gene: TRBV20-1; CDR3 protein: CSARGRTSELDTQYF
J gene: TRBJ2-3; V gene: TRBV11-2; CDR3 protein: CASSLQASGTDTQYF
J gene: TRBJ1-2; V gene: TRBV20-1; CDR3 protein: CSASGRLLNYGYTF
J gene: TRBJ2-5; V gene: TRBV20-1; CDR3 protein: CSASIMQGVETQYF
J gene: TRBJ1-3; V gene: TRBV3-1; CDR3 protein: CASSPQLSGNTIYF
J gene: TRBJ2-2; V gene: TRBV5-1; CDR3 protein: CASSLTGHVAAGELFF
J gene: TRBJ2-1; V gene: TRBV7-9; CDR3 protein: CASNQQGFNEQFF
J gene: TRBJ1-1; V gene: TRBV5-1; CDR3 protein: CASSLGNQGTEAFF
J gene: TRBJ2-1; V gene: TRBV12-3/TRBV12-4; CDR3 protein: CASTPAVGPFTYNEQFF
J gene: TRBJ1-5; V gene: TRBV6-4; CDR3 protein: CASSASLGQPQHF
J gene: TRBJ2-5; V gene: TRBV27; CDR3 protein: CASSSLRGGAQETQYF
J gene: TRBJ2-1; V gene: TRBV6-2/TRBV6-3; CDR3 protein: CASQRRNEQFF
J gene: TRBJ2-3; V gene: TRBV5-1; CDR3 protein: CASSRLAGNTDTQYF
J gene: TRBJ2-7; V gene: TRBV4-3; CDR3 protein: CASSQETAGTGEREQYF
J gene: TRBJ2-1; V gene: TRBV20-1; CDR3 protein: CSASSGGMADNEQFF
J gene: TRBJ1-1; V gene: TRBV28; CDR3 protein: CASSGQKRAFF
J gene: TRBJ2-7; V gene: TRBV6-2/TRBV6-3; CDR3 protein: CASSYSGGRGEQYF
J gene: TRBJ1-1; V gene: TRBV2; CDR3 protein: CASRTGWDEAFF
J gene: TRBJ2-1; V gene: TRBV11-2; CDR3 protein: CASSLGGGSYYNEQFF
J gene: TRBJ1-6; V gene: TRBV7-9; CDR3 protein: CASGAGRAGNSPLHF
J gene: TRBJ2-7; V gene: TRBV7-2; CDR3 protein: CASSLPIQGYEQYF
J gene: TRBJ2-5; V gene: TRBV12-3/TRBV12-4; CDR3 protein: CASSLGALAGQETQYF